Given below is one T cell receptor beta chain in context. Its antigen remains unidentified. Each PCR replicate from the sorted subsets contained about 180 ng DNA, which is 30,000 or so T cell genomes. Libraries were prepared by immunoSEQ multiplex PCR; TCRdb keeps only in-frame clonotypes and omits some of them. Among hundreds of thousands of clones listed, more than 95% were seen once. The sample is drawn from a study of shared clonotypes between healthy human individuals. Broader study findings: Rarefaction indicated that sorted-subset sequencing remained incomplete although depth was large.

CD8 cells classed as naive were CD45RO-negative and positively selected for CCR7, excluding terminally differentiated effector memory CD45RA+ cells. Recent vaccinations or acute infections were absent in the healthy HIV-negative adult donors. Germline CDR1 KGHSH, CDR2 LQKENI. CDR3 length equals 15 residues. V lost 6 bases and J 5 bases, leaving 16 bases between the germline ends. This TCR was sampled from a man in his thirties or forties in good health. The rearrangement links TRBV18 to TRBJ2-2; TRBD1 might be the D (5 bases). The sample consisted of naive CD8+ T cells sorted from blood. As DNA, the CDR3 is TGTGCCAGCTCCCCATTTGACAGAGCGACCGGGGAGCTGTTTTTT. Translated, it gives CASSPFDRATGELFF.